This T cell receptor (beta chain) appears in the sequencing data of a study of blood T cells in healthy people across ages. This clonotype was seen a handful of times. Its antigen remains unidentified. Primers used in a second PCR of about 7 to 12 cycles were a sample-barcoded 5' primer and a J-beta primer mix. TCRdb re-called the 5' RACE reads with MiXCR, one entry per CDR3 protein. This table has 700,000 to 900,000 distinct CDR3 sequences, around a quarter appearing once. Study-level findings and limits: Unsorted PBMC input precluded a conclusive naive versus antigen-experienced comparison. Changes in expanded clonotypes were possibly confounded, as the CMV status of donors was unknown.

This CDR3 spans 18 amino acids. Germline V gives CDR1 SGHRS, CDR2 YFSETQ. Losses at the gene ends were 3 bases for V and 6 bases for J; bases not matched to a gene: 13. These records were also assigned to another study, of T cells of mothers and their children.

This receptor was taken from a boy younger than 18 in good health. The gene calls are TRBV5-1 and TRBJ2-5, with 14 bases aligning to TRBD2. Material: blood. The CDR3 is CASSSRLAGGPPGQTQYF. CDR3 DNA sequence: TGCGCCAGCAGCTCCCGACTAGCGGGGGGGCCACCTGGACAGACCCAGTACTTC. The complete variable domain, with remaining parts taken from reference TRBV5-1 and TRBJ2-5, reads KAGVTQTPRYLIKTRGQQVTLSCSPISGHRSVSWYQQTPGQGLQFLFEYFSETQRNKGNFPGRFSGRQFSNSRSEMNVSTLELGDSALYLCASSSRLAGGPPGQTQYFGPGTRLLVL.